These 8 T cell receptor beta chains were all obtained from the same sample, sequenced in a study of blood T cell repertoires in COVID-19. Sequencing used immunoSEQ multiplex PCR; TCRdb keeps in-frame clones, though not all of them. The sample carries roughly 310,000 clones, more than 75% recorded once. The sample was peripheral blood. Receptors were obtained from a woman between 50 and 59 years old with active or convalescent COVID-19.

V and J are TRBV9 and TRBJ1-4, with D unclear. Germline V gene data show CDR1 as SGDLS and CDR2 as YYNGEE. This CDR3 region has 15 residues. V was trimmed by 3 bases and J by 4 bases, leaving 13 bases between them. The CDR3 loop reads CASSGAGGLNEKLFF. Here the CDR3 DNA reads TGTGCCAGCAGCGGGGCGGGAGGCCTTAATGAAAAACTGTTTTTT. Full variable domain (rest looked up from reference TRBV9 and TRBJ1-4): DSGVTQTPKHLITATGQRVTLRCSPRSGDLSVYWYQQSLDQGLQFLIQYYNGEERAKGNILERFSAQQFPDLHSELNLSSLELGDSALYFCASSGAGGLNEKLFFGSGTQLSVL.

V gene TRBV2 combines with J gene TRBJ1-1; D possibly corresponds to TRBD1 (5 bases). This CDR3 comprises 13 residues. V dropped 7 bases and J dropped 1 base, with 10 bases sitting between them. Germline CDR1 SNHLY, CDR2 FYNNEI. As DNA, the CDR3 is TGTGCCAGCAAACCAGACAGGAACACTGAAGCTTTCTTT. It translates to CASKPDRNTEAFF. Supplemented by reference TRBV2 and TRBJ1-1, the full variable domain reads EPEVTQTPSHQVTQMGQEVILRCVPISNHLYFYWYRQILGQKVEFLVSFYNNEISEKSEIFDDQFSVERPDGSNFTLKIRSTKLEDSAMYFCASKPDRNTEAFFGQGTRLTVV.

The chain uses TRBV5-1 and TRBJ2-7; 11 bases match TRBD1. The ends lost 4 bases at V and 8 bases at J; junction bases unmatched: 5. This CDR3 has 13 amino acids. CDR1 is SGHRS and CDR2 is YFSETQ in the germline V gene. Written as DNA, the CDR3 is TGCGCCAGCAGCGCGGACAGGGGGCAACAGCAGTACTTC. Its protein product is CASSADRGQQQYF.

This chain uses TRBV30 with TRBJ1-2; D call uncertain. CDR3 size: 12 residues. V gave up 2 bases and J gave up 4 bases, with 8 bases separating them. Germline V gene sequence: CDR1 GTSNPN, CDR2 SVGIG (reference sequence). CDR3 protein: CAWSSGPYGYTF. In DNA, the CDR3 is TGTGCCTGGAGTTCTGGGCCCTATGGCTACACCTTC. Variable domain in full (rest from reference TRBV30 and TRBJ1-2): SQTIHQWPATLVQPVGSPLSLECTVEGTSNPNLYWYRQAAGRGLQLLFYSVGIGQISSEVPQNLSASRPQDRQFILSSKKLLLSDSGFYLCAWSSGPYGYTFGSGTRLTVV.

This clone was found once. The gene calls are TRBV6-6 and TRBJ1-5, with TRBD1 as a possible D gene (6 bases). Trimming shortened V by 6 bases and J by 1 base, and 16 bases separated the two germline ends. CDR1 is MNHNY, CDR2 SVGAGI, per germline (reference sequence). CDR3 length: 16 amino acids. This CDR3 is CASRTGQKVSNQPQHF. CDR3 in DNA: TGTGCCAGCAGAACCGGACAGAAAGTAAGCAATCAGCCCCAGCATTTT.

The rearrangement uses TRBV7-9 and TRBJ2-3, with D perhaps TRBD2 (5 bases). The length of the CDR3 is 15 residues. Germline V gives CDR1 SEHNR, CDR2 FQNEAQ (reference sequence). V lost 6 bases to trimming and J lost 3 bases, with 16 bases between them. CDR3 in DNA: TGTGCCAGCAGGGGCGGGTTGTCCGGAACAGATACGCAGTATTTT. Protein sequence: CASRGGLSGTDTQYF. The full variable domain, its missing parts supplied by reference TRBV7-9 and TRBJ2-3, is DTGVSQNPRHKITKRGQNVTFRCDPISEHNRLYWYRQTLGQGPEFLTYFQNEAQLEKSRLLSDRFSAERPKGSFSTLEIQRTEQGDSAMYLCASRGGLSGTDTQYFGPGTRLTVL.

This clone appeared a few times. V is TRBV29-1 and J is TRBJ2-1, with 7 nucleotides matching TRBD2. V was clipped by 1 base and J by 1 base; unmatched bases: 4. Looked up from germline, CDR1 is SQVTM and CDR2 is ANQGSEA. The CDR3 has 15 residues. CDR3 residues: CSVEGLAASYNEQFF. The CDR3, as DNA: TGCAGCGTTGAAGGGCTAGCGGCTTCCTACAATGAGCAGTTCTTC.

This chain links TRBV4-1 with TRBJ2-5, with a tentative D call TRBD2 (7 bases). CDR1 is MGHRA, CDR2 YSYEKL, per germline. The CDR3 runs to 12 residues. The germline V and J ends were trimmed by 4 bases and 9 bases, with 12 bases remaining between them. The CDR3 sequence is CASSPGAGAQYF. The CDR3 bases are TGCGCCAGCAGCCCAGGGGCGGGGGCCCAGTACTTC.